A single sample gave rise to the 5 T cell receptor beta chains below, sequenced in a study of CD8+CD57+ T cells in acquired aplastic anemia. Patients included in sequencing had previously demonstrated CD8+CD57+ cell expansion by flow cytometry. Profiles of TCR beta VDJ and CDR3 were generated from a genomic DNA template. TCRdb independently ran MiXCR on the reads; one entry per CDR3 protein. The table includes roughly 220,000 distinct CDR3 sequences, 60% to 80% detected once. What was sequenced was sorted CD4+, CD8+, or CD8+CD57+ T cells (not recorded which) from PBMCs. The source of these receptors is a human donor with aplastic anemia.

This clonotype was picked up a small number of times. This chain joins TRBV29-1 and TRBJ2-7; TRBD1 matches at 7 bases. The V and J ends lost 4 bases and 2 bases, in that order; junction bases with no gene match: 5. The V gene's germline CDR1 is SQVTM and CDR2 ANQGSEA. This CDR3 contains 13 residues. The CDR3 DNA follows: TGCAGCGTTGTGACAGGGACAGCCTACGAGCAGTACTTC. Translating it yields CSVVTGTAYEQYF.

This chain links TRBV20-1 with TRBJ2-7, with TRBD2 identical over 11 bases. Trimming took 3 bases from V and 0 from J; bases not matched to a gene: 4. The CDR3 has 15 residues. Germline values: CDR1 DFQATT, CDR2 SNEGSKA (reference sequence). CDR3 bases: TGCAGTGCTAGGCCGACTAGCGGGGCCTCCTACGAGCAGTACTTC. It codes for CSARPTSGASYEQYF.

The chain recombines TRBV5-5 with TRBJ2-7, with D perhaps TRBD2 (6 bases). Germline-derived CDR1 and CDR2 are SGHKS and YYEKEE (reference sequence). The V and J ends lost 0 bases and 3 bases respectively, with 10 bases between them. CDR3 length: 14 residues. CDR3 in amino acids: CASSLGGAGYEQYF. CDR3 DNA sequence: TGTGCCAGCAGCTTGGGGGGAGCGGGCTACGAGCAGTACTTC. Filled out from reference TRBV5-5 and TRBJ2-7, the complete variable domain reads DAGVTQSPTHLIKTRGQQVTLRCSPISGHKSVSWYQQVLGQGPQFIFQYYEKEERGRGNFPDRFSARQFPNYSSELNVNALLLGDSALYLCASSLGGAGYEQYFGPGTRLTVT.

This sequence joins TRBV2 and TRBJ1-3; 7 positions agree with TRBD1. Germline V gene sequence: CDR1 SNHLY, CDR2 FYNNEI. The V gene end was trimmed by 8 bases and the J gene end by 2 bases; junction bases not matched to a gene: 15. CDR3 length equals 17 residues. CDR3 sequence: CASYLQGTLGPGNTIYF. The CDR3 DNA is TGTGCCAGCTACTTACAGGGGACGCTGGGGCCTGGAAACACCATATATTTT.

The rearrangement uses TRBV6-4 and TRBJ2-6, with D perhaps TRBD2 (5 bases). CDR1 and CDR2 from the germline V gene are MRHNA and SNTAGT. Trimming left V 7 bases short and J 2 bases short, with 15 bases between. The CDR3 is 16 residues long. The CDR3 loop reads CASTTMAGAGANVLTF. Written as DNA, the CDR3 is TGTGCCAGCACCACGATGGCCGGGGCTGGGGCCAACGTCCTGACTTTC.